A single sample gave rise to the 14 T cell receptor beta chains below, sequenced in a study of T-cell reconstitution after alpha-beta-depleted transplantation in children. It was with unique molecular identifiers that the TCRbeta library was prepared. MiXCR was run by TCRdb on the PCR reads, yielding one entry per CDR3 protein. The sample holds approximately 100,000 distinct CDR3 sequences, less than 15% seen once. The material sequenced was PBMCs from the stem cell graft donor, taken from the stem cell graft. The source of these receptors is a human donor who donated a stem cell graft to a child with inherited bone marrow failure.

This clonotype was found many times. The chain has TRBV28 and TRBJ2-3; 10 nucleotides align to TRBD2. From germline, CDR1 is MDHEN and CDR2 SYDVKM. This CDR3 contains 14 residues. V trimming: 2 bases; J trimming: 14 bases; junction bases outside the gene matches: 10. The DNA for the CDR3 is TGTGCCAGCAGTTTAGCAAGCGGGAGGGCCAAGCCGTATTTT. Translation: CASSLASGRAKPYF.

This clonotype has a count of ten or more. The chain's CDR3 is CASSPEGDSYEKLFF. CDR3 in DNA: TGTGCCAGCAGCCCAGAAGGGGACAGCTATGAAAAACTGTTTTTT. The chain carries TRBV9 and TRBJ1-4; the match to TRBD1 covers 7 bases. The CDR3 length is 15 residues. Trimming cost V 4 bases and J 6 bases; bases outside gene matches: 9. Per germline, CDR1 SGDLS and CDR2 YYNGEE.

This clonotype was counted at least ten times. The chain recombines TRBV18 with TRBJ1-2; D ambiguous. Germline-derived CDR1 and CDR2 are KGHSH and LQKENI. The CDR3 has 13 amino acids. V lost 3 bases to trimming and J lost 6 bases, with 11 bases between them. CDR3 DNA: TGTGCCAGCTCACCCGGGCCGAGCGATGGCTACACCTTC. The encoded protein is CASSPGPSDGYTF.

The genes are TRBV29-1 and TRBJ2-7; D is perhaps TRBD2 (5 bases). Germline V gene data show CDR1 as SQVTM and CDR2 as ANQGSEA. The V gene lost 4 bases and the J gene lost 6 bases, with 16 bases spanning the gap. This CDR3 is 13 amino acids long. CDR3 in DNA: TGCAGCGTTGGACAAAATAACGAGGGCGAGCAGTACTTC. Translation: CSVGQNNEGEQYF.

This clonotype was observed many times. V and J are TRBV20-1 and TRBJ2-1; TRBD2 aligns across 8 bases. CDR1 is DFQATT and CDR2 is SNEGSKA in the germline V gene (reference sequence). The CDR3 contains 13 residues. V lost 2 bases, J lost 11 bases, and 8 bases stayed unmatched. The CDR3 DNA reads as TGCAGTGCTAGAAATAGCGGGATCCCCCAGCAGTTCTTC. The encoded protein is CSARNSGIPQQFF.

This clonotype was detected ten times or more. This chain connects TRBV4-1 to TRBJ2-7, with 8 bases lining up with TRBD1. CDR1 and CDR2 (germline): MGHRA, YSYEKL. This CDR3 comprises 15 residues. The V gene end was trimmed by 0 bases and the J gene end by 4 bases; junction bases not matched to a gene: 5. CDR3 amino acids: CASSQERTGIYEQYF. In DNA form, the CDR3 reads TGCGCCAGCAGCCAAGAAAGGACAGGGATATACGAGCAGTACTTC.

To note about this clonotype: The junction differs from germline at one of its ends, possibly a read error. The chain couples TRBV3-1 to TRBJ2-5; TRBD2 matches at 8 bases. Germline V lookup: CDR1 LGHDT, CDR2 YNNKEL (reference sequence). This CDR3 is 16 amino acids long. This CDR3 is CASSQGAGGAGENQYF. Here the CDR3 DNA reads TGTGCCAGCAGCCAAGGGGCGGGAGGTGCCGGAGAGAACCAGTACTTC.

The chain is built from TRBV4-1 and TRBJ2-5; 8 bases line up with TRBD2. V trimming: 2 bases; J trimming: 3 bases; junction bases outside the gene matches: 8. Germline CDR1 is MGHRA and CDR2 is YSYEKL. The CDR3 length is 16 residues. CDR3 region: CASSQFTGTREETQYF. CDR3 bases: TGCGCCAGCAGCCAATTCACCGGGACTAGGGAAGAGACCCAGTACTTC.

A remark on this clonotype: A much larger clonotype is one base distant, so this may be a read error. The DNA for the CDR3 is TGTGCCAGCAGCGGGGACCCGGGGACCAATCAGCCCCAGCATTTT. Translated: CASSGDPGTNQPQHF. V gene TRBV7-2 combines with J gene TRBJ1-5; D perhaps matches TRBD1 (5 bases). In germline, CDR1 is SGHTA, CDR2 FQGNSA. This CDR3 has 15 amino acids. Trimming removed 5 bases from V and 3 bases from J, with 14 bases in between.

This clonotype was observed a few times. V usage is TRBV6-2 or TRBV6-3 and J usage is TRBJ2-1, with TRBD2 matching over 8 bases. The CDR3 is 15 residues long. Germline-derived CDR1 and CDR2 are MNHEY and SVGEGT. V was pared by 6 bases and J by 8 bases, with 12 bases of the junction left unmatched. The CDR3 nucleotides are TGTGCCAGCAGAGGGGGACTAGGGGTTTCGGATGAGCAGTTCTTC. It encodes CASRGGLGVSDEQFF.

This clonotype came up many times. The chain recombines TRBV13 with TRBJ2-7, with D uncertain. Germline V gene lookup returns CDR1 PRHDT and CDR2 FYEKMQ (reference sequence). V was shortened by 4 bases and J by 2 bases, with 6 bases between the two germline ends. The CDR3 extends over 12 amino acids. The CDR3 reads CASSSQTYEQYF. The CDR3 nucleotides are TGTGCCAGCAGCTCTCAGACCTACGAGCAGTACTTC.

This clonotype was picked up many times. CDR3 in amino acids: CASSYTGPLISSYNEQFF. In DNA form, the CDR3 reads TGTGCCAGCAGCTATACAGGGCCCCTAATCAGCTCCTACAATGAGCAGTTCTTC. The V gene is TRBV7-2, the J gene TRBJ2-1, with D possibly matching TRBD1 (6 bases). Trimming took 4 bases from V and 0 from J, leaving 19 bases between them. Germline V gene sequence: CDR1 SGHTA, CDR2 FQGNSA. CDR3 length equals 18 residues.

This clonotype was counted at least ten times. The chain recombines TRBV29-1 with TRBJ2-3; D perhaps matches TRBD2 (6 bases). V was cut by 4 bases and J by 5 bases, with 13 bases left in between. The V gene's germline CDR1 is SQVTM and CDR2 ANQGSEA. This CDR3 comprises 13 residues. CDR3 nucleotide sequence: TGCAGCGTTGCATTAGGAGCGGGAGATACGCAGTATTTT. Translated: CSVALGAGDTQYF.

In the case of this clonotype: The junction shows a germline mismatch at one end, possibly a read error. V and J are TRBV2 and TRBJ1-1; unclear D gene. The CDR3 spans 10 residues. The germline V gene has CDR1 SNHLY and CDR2 FYNNEI. CDR3 bases: TGTGCCAGCAGTCCCACCGGTGCCCTATTT. It encodes CASSPTGALF.